This T cell receptor (beta chain) came from a study of radiation and T cells in renal cell carcinoma. Regarding the study as a whole: Without pretreatment biopsies, baseline tumor clonotype presence was undetermined. Top tumor clonotypes rose in blood 2 weeks post-radiation, then contracted.

As for time point: blood 2 weeks post-SBRT. The treatment here: 15 Gy SBRT to primary tumor, nephrectomy 4 weeks later. After SBRT, blood was collected at 2 and 4 weeks, plus baseline. The patient's renal cell carcinoma had clear cell pathology. TCRdb's copy holds only in-frame clones and misses some; the assay was immunoSEQ multiplex PCR. The table shows about 150,000 clones, with about 91% occurring only once. Concerning this clone: No antigen is known for it.

The V gene's germline CDR1 is GTSNPN and CDR2 SVGIG (reference sequence). With 4 bases clipped from V and 3 bases from J, the junction kept 4 bases outside the gene matches. The CDR3 has 13 residues. Here the sequenced sample was blood, taken from a patient whose treatment included radiotherapy and nephrectomy. This sequence originates from a woman between 45 and 65 years old with renal cell carcinoma. The chain employs TRBV30 and TRBJ2-7; TRBD1 aligns across 9 bases. CDR3 sequence: CAWTETGGYEQYF. The CDR3 region has the DNA TGTGCCTGGACCGAGACAGGGGGCTACGAGCAGTACTTC.